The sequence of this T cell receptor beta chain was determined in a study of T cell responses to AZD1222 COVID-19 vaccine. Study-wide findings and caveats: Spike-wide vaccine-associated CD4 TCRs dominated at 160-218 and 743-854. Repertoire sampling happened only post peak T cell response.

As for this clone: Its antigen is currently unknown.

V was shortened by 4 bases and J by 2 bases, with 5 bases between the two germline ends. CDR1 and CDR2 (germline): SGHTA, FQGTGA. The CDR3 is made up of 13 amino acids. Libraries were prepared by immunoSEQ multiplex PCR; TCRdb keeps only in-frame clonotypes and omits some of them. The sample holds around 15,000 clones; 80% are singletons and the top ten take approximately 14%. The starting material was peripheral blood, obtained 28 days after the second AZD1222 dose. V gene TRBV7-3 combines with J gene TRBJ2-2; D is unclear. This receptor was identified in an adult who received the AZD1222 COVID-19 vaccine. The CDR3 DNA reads TGTGCCAGCAGCTCACCTAACACCGGGGAGCTGTTTTTT. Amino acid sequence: CASSSPNTGELFF.